Sequencing of this T cell receptor (beta chain) was carried out in a study of blood T cells in healthy people across ages. Sample-barcoded 5' priming and a J-beta primer mix drove a second PCR of 7 to 11 cycles. Paired-end reads containing CDR3 totaled no fewer than 2.5 million for each sample. TCRdb re-analysed the 5' RACE reads in MiXCR, keeping a single row per CDR3 protein. The data show approximately 800,000 distinct CDR3 sequences, with under 40% seen just once and roughly 13% held by the top ten. Trimming took 3 bases from V and 5 from J, leaving 14 bases between them. The germline V gene encodes CDR1 SGHVS and CDR2 FNYEAQ. The CDR3 loop spans 15 amino acids. General study points: Diversity estimates drawn from one million T cells were deemed underestimates. A roughly linear age-dependent decrease characterized TCR beta diversity per million T cells.

A note on this clonotype: Its antigen remains unknown.

Each sample used at least 6.5 million PBMCs. Sequencing used blood. This chain uses TRBV7-6 with TRBJ2-1; perhaps TRBD2 as D (6 bases). The sequence came from a man aged 18 to 30 in good health. CDR3 in DNA: TGTGCCAGCAGCTTGGGGGGAATCGGGAACAATGAGCAGTTCTTC. Residues: CASSLGGIGNNEQFF.